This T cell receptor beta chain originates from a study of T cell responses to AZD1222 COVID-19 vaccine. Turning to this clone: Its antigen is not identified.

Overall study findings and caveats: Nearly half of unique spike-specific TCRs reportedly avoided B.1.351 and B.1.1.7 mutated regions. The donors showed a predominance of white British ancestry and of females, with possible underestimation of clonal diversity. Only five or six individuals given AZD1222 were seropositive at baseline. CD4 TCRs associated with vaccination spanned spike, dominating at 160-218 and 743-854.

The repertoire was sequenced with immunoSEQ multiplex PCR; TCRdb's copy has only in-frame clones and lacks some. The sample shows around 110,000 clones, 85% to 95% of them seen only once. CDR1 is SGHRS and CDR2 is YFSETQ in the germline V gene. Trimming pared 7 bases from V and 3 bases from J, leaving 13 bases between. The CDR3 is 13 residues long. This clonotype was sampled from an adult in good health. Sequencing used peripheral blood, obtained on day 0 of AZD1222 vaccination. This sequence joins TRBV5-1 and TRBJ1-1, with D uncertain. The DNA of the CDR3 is TGCGCCAGCTGCCAGGAATTAGACACTGAAGCTTTCTTT. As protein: CASCQELDTEAFF.